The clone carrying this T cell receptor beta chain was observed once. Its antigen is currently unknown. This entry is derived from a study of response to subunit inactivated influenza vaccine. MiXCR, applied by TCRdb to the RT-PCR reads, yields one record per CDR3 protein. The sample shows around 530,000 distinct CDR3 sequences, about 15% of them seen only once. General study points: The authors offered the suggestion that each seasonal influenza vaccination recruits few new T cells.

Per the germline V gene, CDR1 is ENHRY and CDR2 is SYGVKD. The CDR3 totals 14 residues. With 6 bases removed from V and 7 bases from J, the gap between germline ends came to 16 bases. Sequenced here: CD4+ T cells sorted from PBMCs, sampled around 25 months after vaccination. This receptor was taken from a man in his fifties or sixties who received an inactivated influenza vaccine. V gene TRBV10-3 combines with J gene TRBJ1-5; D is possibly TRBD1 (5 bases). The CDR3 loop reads CAISGGNRLQPQHF. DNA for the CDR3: TGTGCCATCAGCGGTGGCAACAGGCTACAGCCCCAGCATTTT.